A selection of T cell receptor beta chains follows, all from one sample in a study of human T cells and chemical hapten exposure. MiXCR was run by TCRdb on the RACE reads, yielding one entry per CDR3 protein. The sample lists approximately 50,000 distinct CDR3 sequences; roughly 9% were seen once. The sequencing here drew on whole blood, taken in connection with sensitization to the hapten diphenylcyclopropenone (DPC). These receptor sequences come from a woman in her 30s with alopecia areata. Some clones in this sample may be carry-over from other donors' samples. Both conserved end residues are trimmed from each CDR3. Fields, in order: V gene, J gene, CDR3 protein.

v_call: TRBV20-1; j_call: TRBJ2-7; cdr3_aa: SARDPAGGPHSSYEQY
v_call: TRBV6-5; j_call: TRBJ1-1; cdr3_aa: ASSYGVSFMNTEAF
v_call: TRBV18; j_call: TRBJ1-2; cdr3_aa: ASSPPYRGVNYGYT
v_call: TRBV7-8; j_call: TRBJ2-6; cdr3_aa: ASSLRGYGANVLT
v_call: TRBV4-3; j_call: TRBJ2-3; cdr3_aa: ASSQSRGVNTQY
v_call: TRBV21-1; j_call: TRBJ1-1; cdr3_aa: ASSKAQGKVSYTEAF
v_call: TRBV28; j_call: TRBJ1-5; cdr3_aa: ASTTVLGNQPQH
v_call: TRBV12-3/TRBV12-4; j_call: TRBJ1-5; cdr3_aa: ASSLGGGNQPQH
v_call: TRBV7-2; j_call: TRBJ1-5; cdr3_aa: ASSLGMVGDQPQH
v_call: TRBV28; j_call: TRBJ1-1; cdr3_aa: ASSSGGRGTEAF
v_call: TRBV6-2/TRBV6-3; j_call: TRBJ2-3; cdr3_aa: ASSYSVSGVTDTQY
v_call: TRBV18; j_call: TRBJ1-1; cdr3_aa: ASSLGGNTEAF
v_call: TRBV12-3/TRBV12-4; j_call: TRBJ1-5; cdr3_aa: ASSSPGQGWSQPQH
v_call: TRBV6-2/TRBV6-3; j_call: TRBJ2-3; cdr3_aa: ASSFRLPDTQY
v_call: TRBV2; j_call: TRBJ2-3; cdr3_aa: ASIRTEDTQY
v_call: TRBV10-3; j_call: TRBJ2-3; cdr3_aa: AISESSWGLGTDTQY
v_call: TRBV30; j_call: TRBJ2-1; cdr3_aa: AWRADYNEQF
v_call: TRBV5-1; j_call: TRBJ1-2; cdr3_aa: ASSRTLDPRNYGYT
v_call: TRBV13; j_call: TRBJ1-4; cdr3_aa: ASSLAGDINEKLF
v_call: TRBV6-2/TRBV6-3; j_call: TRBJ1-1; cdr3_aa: ASNSRGGGDTEAF
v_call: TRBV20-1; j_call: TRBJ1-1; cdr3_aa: SARNPLNTEAF
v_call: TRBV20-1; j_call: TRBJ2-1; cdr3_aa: SARAFSGGLSYNEQF
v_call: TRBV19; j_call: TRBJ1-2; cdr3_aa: ASSIDGSRGYGYT
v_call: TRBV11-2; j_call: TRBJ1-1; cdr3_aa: ASSVRQGAHTEAF
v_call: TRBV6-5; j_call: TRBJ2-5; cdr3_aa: ASSYGGEKETQY
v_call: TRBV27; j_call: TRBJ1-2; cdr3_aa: ASSLNPGLVGYT
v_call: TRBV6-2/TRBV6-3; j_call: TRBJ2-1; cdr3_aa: ASSPRHGRPYNEQF
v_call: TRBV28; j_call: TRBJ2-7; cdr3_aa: ASSPDRGQDEQY
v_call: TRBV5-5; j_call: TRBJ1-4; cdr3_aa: ASSSGQGNEKLF
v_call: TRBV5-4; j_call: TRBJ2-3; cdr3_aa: ASSSEGGRADTQY
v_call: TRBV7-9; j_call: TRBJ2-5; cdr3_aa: ASSSRGPETQY
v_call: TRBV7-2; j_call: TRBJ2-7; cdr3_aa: ASSPRQTYEQY
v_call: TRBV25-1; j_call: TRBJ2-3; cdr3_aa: ASSEETSGGCADTQY
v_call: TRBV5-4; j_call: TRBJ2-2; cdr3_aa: ASSLKGPGELF
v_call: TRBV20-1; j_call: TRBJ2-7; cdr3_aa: SAMGVPYEQY
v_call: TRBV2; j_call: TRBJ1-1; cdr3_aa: ATRTEVMNTEAF
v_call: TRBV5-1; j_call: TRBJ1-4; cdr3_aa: ASSLRSREGEKLF
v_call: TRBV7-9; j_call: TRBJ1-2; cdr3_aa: ASSSTTVNYGYT
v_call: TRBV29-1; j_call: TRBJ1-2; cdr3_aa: SVEEMGTSYGYT
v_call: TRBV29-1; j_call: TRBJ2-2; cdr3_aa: SVEERTSNGELF
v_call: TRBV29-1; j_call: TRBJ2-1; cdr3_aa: SAVRSYRVDNEQF
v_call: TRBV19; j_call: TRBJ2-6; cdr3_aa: ASTIGAVTGANVLT
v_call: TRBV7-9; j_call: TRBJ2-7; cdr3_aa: ASSPTASYEQY